This entry features one T cell receptor (beta chain) sequence. The antigen remains unidentified. Germline V gene data show CDR1 as ENHRY and CDR2 as SYGVKD. V shed 0 bases and J shed 2 bases, with 17 bases lying between them. CDR3 size: 17 residues. The data derive from a study of cytomegalovirus exposure and HLA in healthy donors. Looking at the study overall: Early release data held around 82 million unique TCRs from HLA-typed donors.

There were likely unrecorded immune exposures, though donors were nominally healthy when sampled. With 60 Vbeta and 13 Jbeta primers, the PCR was carried out. The data were produced by immunoSEQ multiplex PCR, yet TCRdb's version contains in-frame clones alone and is incomplete. The table shows approximately 150,000 clones, with around 78% occurring only once. Overall study results and limits: Specificity of a few CMV-associated chains for CMV antigens was verified in vitro. Cytomegalovirus status, reportedly, was diagnosed with high specificity and sensitivity by the classifier.

The rearrangement joins TRBV10-3 to TRBJ2-7, with D possibly TRBD2 on 7 matching bases. Material: PBMCs. The TCR sequence derives from a woman between 35 and 50 years old in good health and CMV-seronegative. The CDR3 sequence is CAISESEQGGGPYEQYF. Written as DNA, the CDR3 is TGTGCCATCAGTGAGTCGGAACAAGGGGGGGGGCCCTACGAGCAGTACTTC.